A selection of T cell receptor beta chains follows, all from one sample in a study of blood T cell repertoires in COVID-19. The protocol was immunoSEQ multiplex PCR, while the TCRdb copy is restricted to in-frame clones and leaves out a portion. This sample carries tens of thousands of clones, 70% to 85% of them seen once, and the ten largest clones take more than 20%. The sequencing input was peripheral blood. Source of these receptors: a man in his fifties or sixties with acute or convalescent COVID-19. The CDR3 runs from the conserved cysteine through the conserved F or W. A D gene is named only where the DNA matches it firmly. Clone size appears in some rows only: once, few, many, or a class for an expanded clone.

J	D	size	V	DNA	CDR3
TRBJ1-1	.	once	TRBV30	TGTGCCTGGAGTCCTCGTGAGACAGAAGCTTTCTTT	CAWSPRETEAFF
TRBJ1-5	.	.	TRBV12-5	TGTGCTAGTGGTTCGGGGGGCCTACTCAATCAGCCCCAGCATTTT	CASGSGGLLNQPQHF
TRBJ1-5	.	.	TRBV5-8	TGTGCCAGCAGCCTCCTCGGGTCCAGCCATCAGCCCCAGCATTTT	CASSLLGSSHQPQHF
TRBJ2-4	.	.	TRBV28	TGTGCCAGCAGTTTTATAGCCAAAAACATTCAGTACTTC	CASSFIAKNIQYF
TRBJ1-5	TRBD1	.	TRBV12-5	TGTGCTAGTGGTTCAGGGGGCCATCAGCCCCAGCATTTT	CASGSGGHQPQHF
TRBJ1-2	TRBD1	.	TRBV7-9	TGTGCCAGCAGCCCGGGGACAGGGGGTAACTATGGCTACACCTTC	CASSPGTGGNYGYTF
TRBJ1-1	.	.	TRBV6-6	TGTGCCAGCAGTCGATATACCCCAGGGGTCGGAGGTACTGAAGCTTTCTTT	CASSRYTPGVGGTEAFF
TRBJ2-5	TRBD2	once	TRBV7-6	TGTGCCAGCAGCTTAGAAGGGGTACTAGCGGGGAAAGAGACCCAGTACTTC	CASSLEGVLAGKETQYF
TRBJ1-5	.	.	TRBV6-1	TGTGCCAGCTACCCGCAGGCCCCCAATCAGCCCCAGCATTTT	CASYPQAPNQPQHF
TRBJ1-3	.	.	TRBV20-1	TGCAGTGCTAGTGATGCCGAAAAACTCTCTGGAAACACCATATATTTT	CSASDAEKLSGNTIYF
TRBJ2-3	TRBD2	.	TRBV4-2	TGTGCCAGCAGCTTCCGGACTAGCGGGGGAACGACTAGCACAGATACGCAGTATTTT	CASSFRTSGGTTSTDTQYF
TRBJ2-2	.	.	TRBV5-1	TGCGCCAGCAGAGGCGGAGGGATCACCGGGGAGCTGTTTTTT	CASRGGGITGELFF
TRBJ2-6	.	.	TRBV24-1	TGTGCCACCAGTGACTCAAGGACAGTCCCCTCTGGGGCCAACGTCCTGACTTTC	CATSDSRTVPSGANVLTF
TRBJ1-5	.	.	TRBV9	TGTGCCAGCAGCCCAGGGGTTAGCAATCAGCCCCAGCATTTT	CASSPGVSNQPQHF
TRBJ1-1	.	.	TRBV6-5	TGTGCCAGCAGTTACTCAAGGGGTCCGAACACTGAAGCTTTCTTT	CASSYSRGPNTEAFF
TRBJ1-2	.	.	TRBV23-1	TGCGCCAGCAGTCCCACCTATACAGGGAACTATGGCTACACCTTC	CASSPTYTGNYGYTF
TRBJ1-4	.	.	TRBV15	TGTGCCACCAGCGTAGGGGTCCTAGGGGAAAAACTGTTTTTT	CATSVGVLGEKLFF
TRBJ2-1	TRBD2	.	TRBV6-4	TGTGCCAGCAGTGACTCTAGCGGGGGGGCCAATGAGCAGTTCTTC	CASSDSSGGANEQFF
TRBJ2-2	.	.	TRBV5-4	TGTGCCAGCAGCTTAGGGCGTAACGGGGCCGGGGAGCTGTTTTTT	CASSLGRNGAGELFF
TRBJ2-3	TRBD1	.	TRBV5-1	TGCCCCACCACACGACAGGGGGCCGAAGATACGCAGTATTTT	CPTTRQGAEDTQYF
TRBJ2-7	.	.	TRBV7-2	TGTGCCAGCACCCGGTTTGGGTCCGGGTCCTACGAGCAGTACTTC	CASTRFGSGSYEQYF
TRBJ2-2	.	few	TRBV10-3	TGTGCCATCAGTGAGACAGCCGCGAACACCGGGGAGCTGTTTTTT	CAISETAANTGELFF
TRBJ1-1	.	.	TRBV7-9	TGTGCCAGCAGCCCACGGCCGGGCGGGGGTGACACTGAAGCTTTCTTT	CASSPRPGGGDTEAFF
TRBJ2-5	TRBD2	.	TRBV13	TGTGCCAGCAGCTTATCCAGCGGGGGGGTCCAAGAGACCCAGTACTTC	CASSLSSGGVQETQYF
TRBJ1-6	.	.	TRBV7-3	TGTGCCAGCAGCTCGTCCGGGATGACACATTCACCCCTCCACTTT	CASSSSGMTHSPLHF
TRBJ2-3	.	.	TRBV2	TGTGCCGTTACGACAGAAAAGAACACAGATACGCAGTATTTT	CAVTTEKNTDTQYF
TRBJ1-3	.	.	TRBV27	TGTGCCAGCAGGGCCCTCTCTGGAAACACCATATATTTT	CASRALSGNTIYF
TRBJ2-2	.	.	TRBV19	TGTGCCAGTAGTATACGCACTCCCGTCGGCACCGGGGAGCTGTTTTTT	CASSIRTPVGTGELFF
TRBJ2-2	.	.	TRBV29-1	TGCAGCGTTTCCGACAGCCCTGGGGCCGGGGAGCTGTTTTTT	CSVSDSPGAGELFF